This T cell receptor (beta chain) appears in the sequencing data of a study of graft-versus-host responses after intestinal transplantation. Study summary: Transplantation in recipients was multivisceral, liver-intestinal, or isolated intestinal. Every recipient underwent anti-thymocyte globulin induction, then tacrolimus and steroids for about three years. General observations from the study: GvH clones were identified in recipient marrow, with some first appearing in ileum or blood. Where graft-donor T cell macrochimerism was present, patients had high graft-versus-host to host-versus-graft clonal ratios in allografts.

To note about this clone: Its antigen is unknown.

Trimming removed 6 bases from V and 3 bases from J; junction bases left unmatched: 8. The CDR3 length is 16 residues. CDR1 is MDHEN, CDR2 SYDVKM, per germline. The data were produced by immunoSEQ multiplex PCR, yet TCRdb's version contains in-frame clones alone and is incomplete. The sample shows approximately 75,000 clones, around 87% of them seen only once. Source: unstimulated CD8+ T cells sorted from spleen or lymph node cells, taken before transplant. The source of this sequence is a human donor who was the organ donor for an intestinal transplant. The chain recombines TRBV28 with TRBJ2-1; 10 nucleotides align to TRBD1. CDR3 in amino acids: CASRELRDRGYNEQFF. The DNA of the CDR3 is TGTGCCAGCAGAGAACTCCGGGACAGGGGCTACAATGAGCAGTTCTTC. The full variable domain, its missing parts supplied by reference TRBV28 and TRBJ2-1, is DVKVTQSSRYLVKRTGEKVFLECVQDMDHENMFWYRQDPGLGLRLIYFSYDVKMKEKGDIPEGYSVSREKKERFSLILESASTNQTSMYLCASRELRDRGYNEQFFGPGTRLTVL.